These 23 T cell receptor beta chains were sequenced from one sample in a study of blood T cell repertoires in COVID-19. Profiling relied on immunoSEQ multiplex PCR, and the TCRdb table lists in-frame clones only, not all of them. The sample holds 80,000 or so clones, 75% to 85% seen once. Sequences were obtained from peripheral blood. These receptors came from a woman in her sixties or seventies with acute or convalescent COVID-19.

J is TRBJ1-6 and V is TRBV5-6; 11 positions agree with TRBD1. Germline CDR1 reads SGHDT; CDR2 reads YYEEEE. J was trimmed by 15 bases and V by 4 bases; bases with no gene match: 9. This CDR3 spans 14 amino acids. Here the CDR3 DNA reads TGTGCCAGCAGCACCGGGACAGGGGGTGGAAGCCTCCACTTT. Its protein is CASSTGTGGGSLHF.

In its sample, this clone was seen a few times. V usage is TRBV11-2 and J usage is TRBJ1-1; no reliable D call. The CDR3 loop spans 14 amino acids. Trimming shortened V by 5 bases and J by 1 base, and 11 bases separated the two germline ends. Germline V gives CDR1 SGHAT, CDR2 FQNNGV. The CDR3 spells CASSPNRRNTEAFF. In DNA, the CDR3 is TGTGCCAGCAGCCCCAACCGGAGGAACACTGAAGCTTTCTTT.

The chain links TRBV5-1 to TRBJ2-2; 7 nucleotides match TRBD2. Looked up from germline, CDR1 is SGHRS and CDR2 is YFSETQ. This CDR3 region has 16 residues. V shed 2 bases, J shed 4 bases, and the junction held 8 bases outside the gene matches. The CDR3 sequence: CASSFPGLVGTGELFF. CDR3 bases: TGCGCCAGCAGCTTTCCCGGACTAGTTGGCACCGGGGAGCTGTTTTTT.

The chain employs TRBV6-6 and TRBJ1-1, with 9 bases that match TRBD1. After removal of 6 bases from V and 5 bases from J, the junction contained 10 bases not matched to a gene. From germline, CDR1 is MNHNY and CDR2 SVGAGI (reference sequence). The CDR3 is 15 residues long. DNA for the CDR3: TGTGCCAGCAGAAAAGGGGACAGGGTGGAGACTGAAGCTTTCTTT. Encoded protein: CASRKGDRVETEAFF.

V is TRBV19 and J is TRBJ2-7, with a tentative D call TRBD2 (6 bases). The CDR3 is 13 amino acids. Germline CDR1 LNHDA, CDR2 SQIVND (reference sequence). Trimming removed 6 bases from V and 5 bases from J, with 14 bases in between. This CDR3 reads CASSAQGGDEQYF. The CDR3, as DNA: TGTGCCAGTAGCGCGCAGGGCGGGGACGAGCAGTACTTC.

The chain is built from TRBV14 and TRBJ2-7; D perhaps matches TRBD2 (6 bases). In germline, CDR1 is SGHDN, CDR2 FVKESK. V was shortened by 1 base and J by 4 bases, with 11 bases between the two germline ends. CDR3 length: 14 residues. CDR3 residues: CASSQGLAHYEQYF. DNA of the CDR3: TGTGCCAGCAGCCAAGGGCTAGCGCATTACGAGCAGTACTTC.

This clone has just one count. The chain employs TRBV19 and TRBJ1-5, with D perhaps matching TRBD1 (5 bases). The CDR3 runs 15 residues. With 7 bases removed from V and 4 bases from J, the gap between germline ends came to 17 bases. The germline CDR1 and CDR2 sequences are LNHDA and SQIVND (reference sequence). The CDR3 nucleotides read TGTGCCAGTAATCCGGGACTAACGAGGAATCAGCCCCAGCATTTT. Translating it yields CASNPGLTRNQPQHF.

The gene calls are TRBV5-1 and TRBJ1-1, with a tentative D call TRBD1 (5 bases). Trimming stripped 3 bases from V and 2 bases from J, with 17 bases between. The CDR3 runs to 16 residues. Looked up from germline, CDR1 is SGHRS and CDR2 is YFSETQ. The CDR3 reads CASSSRFRTGNTEAFF. The CDR3 region has the DNA TGCGCCAGCAGCTCGAGATTCCGTACAGGAAACACTGAAGCTTTCTTT.

This chain connects TRBV24-1 to TRBJ1-2, with a possible D match to TRBD1 (6 bases). The CDR3 covers 16 residues. From germline, CDR1 is KGHDR and CDR2 SFDVKD. Trimming removed 2 bases from V and 4 bases from J, with 16 bases in between. As DNA, the CDR3 is TGTGCCACCAGTGATTCAAGGGCAGGGGAACTCTATGGCTACACCTTC. Protein: CATSDSRAGELYGYTF.

This clone was seen once. This chain uses TRBV6-2 or TRBV6-3 with TRBJ1-5, with D maybe TRBD1 (6 bases). This CDR3 comprises 16 residues. Trimming took 0 bases from V and 4 from J, leaving 13 bases between them. CDR1 is MNHEY and CDR2 is SVGEGT in the germline V gene. The DNA of the CDR3 is TGTGCCAGCAGTTACTCGAACTGGCAGGGGAATCAGCCCCAGCATTTT. It specifies CASSYSNWQGNQPQHF.

The chain uses TRBV18 and TRBJ1-2; 8 bases agree with TRBD1. The junction had 3 bases not matched to a gene; V was cut back by 3 bases and J by 6 bases. Germline V CDR1 and CDR2: KGHSH, LQKENI. The CDR3 loop spans 13 amino acids. This chain's CDR3 is CASSPRRGHGYTF. Here the CDR3 DNA reads TGTGCCAGCTCACCCCGCAGGGGGCATGGCTACACCTTC.

This chain connects TRBV14 to TRBJ1-3; 8 bases agree with TRBD1. From germline, CDR1 is SGHDN and CDR2 FVKESK. The ends lost 2 bases at V and 0 bases at J; junction bases unmatched: 3. The CDR3 runs 16 residues. DNA of the CDR3: TGTGCCAGCAGCCAATGGACAGGGATCTCTGGAAACACCATATATTTT. Encoded protein: CASSQWTGISGNTIYF.

CDR3 nucleotides: TGTGCCAGCAGTTCGGGACAGGAGGTTTATTACGAGCAGTACTTC. Its translation is CASSSGQEVYYEQYF. This sequence joins TRBV6-2 or TRBV6-3 and TRBJ2-7, with 8 positions matching TRBD1. This CDR3 region has 15 residues. V was pared by 4 bases and J by 4 bases, with 9 bases of the junction left unmatched. Per germline, CDR1 MNHEY and CDR2 SVGEGT.

This rearrangement joins TRBV11-2 to TRBJ1-6; TRBD1 might be the D (5 bases). The ends were cut back, 1 base at V and 9 bases at J, with 10 bases in the middle. CDR3 length: 14 residues. Germline CDR1 reads SGHAT; CDR2 reads FQNNGV. CDR3 protein: CASSLAGQGSPLHF. CDR3 nucleotide sequence: TGTGCCAGCAGCTTAGCAGGGCAGGGTTCACCCCTCCACTTT.

The rearrangement joins TRBV7-2 to TRBJ1-1, with TRBD1 identical over 7 bases. Unmatched junction bases numbered 7, after V lost 5 bases and J lost 4 bases. Per the germline V gene, CDR1 is SGHTA and CDR2 is FQGNSA. The CDR3 is 14 amino acids. CDR3: CASSQGVWGTEAFF. The CDR3 bases are TGTGCCAGCAGCCAGGGGGTGTGGGGCACTGAAGCTTTCTTT.

The chain combines TRBV9 with TRBJ1-5; D unresolved. V was pared by 0 bases and J by 7 bases, with 11 bases between. Germline CDR1 SGDLS, CDR2 YYNGEE. CDR3 size: 14 residues. CDR3: CASSVGGGGQPQHF. The CDR3 DNA is TGTGCCAGCAGCGTAGGGGGTGGCGGGCAGCCCCAGCATTTT.

V gene TRBV5-8 combines with J gene TRBJ2-1, with D possibly being TRBD1 (6 bases). Germline CDR1 and CDR2: SGHTS and YDEGEE. The CDR3 contains 15 residues. V lost 0 bases to trimming and J lost 7 bases, with 14 bases between them. In DNA, the CDR3 is TGTGCCAGCAGCTTGGGGGGGCCAGTTAGGAATGAGCAGTTCTTC. Protein product: CASSLGGPVRNEQFF.

This sequence joins TRBV19 and TRBJ2-5, with D possibly matching TRBD2 (6 bases). Germline CDR1 reads LNHDA; CDR2 reads SQIVND (reference sequence). The CDR3 runs to 16 residues. V lost 3 bases and J 2 bases, leaving 16 bases between the germline ends. The CDR3 DNA reads TGTGCCAGTAGTATGGGGGGAACTTTCCAACAAGAGACCCAGTACTTC. Amino acid sequence: CASSMGGTFQQETQYF.

This clone appeared a single time. The chain links TRBV5-5 to TRBJ1-4, with TRBD1 matching over 8 bases. V shed 5 bases and J 7 bases; nucleotides not matched to a gene: 13. The V gene's germline CDR1 is SGHKS and CDR2 YYEKEE (reference sequence). The CDR3 totals 16 residues. The CDR3 protein is CASRERTGQAGEKLFF. The DNA of the CDR3 is TGTGCCAGCAGGGAAAGAACGGGACAGGCGGGTGAAAAACTGTTTTTT.

The genes are TRBV23-1 and TRBJ2-3, with 10 bases matching TRBD2. TRBV23-1 is placed among ORFs of uncertain function. The CDR3 is 20 residues long. V dropped 0 bases and J dropped 1; count of bases not matched to a gene: 13. CDR3 nucleotide sequence: TGCGCCAGCAGTCAATCCCTCGGTCCTAAAGGACTAGCGGGCACAGATACGCAGTATTTT. Protein sequence: CASSQSLGPKGLAGTDTQYF.

This chain joins TRBV6-5 and TRBJ1-2; 10 positions agree with TRBD1. The CDR3 loop spans 14 amino acids. Germline V gives CDR1 MNHEY, CDR2 SVGAGI. V shed 4 bases and J 8 bases; nucleotides not matched to a gene: 7. The CDR3 DNA is TGTGCCAGCAGTTCAAAAGGGACAGGGGAGGGCTACACCTTC. Its protein product is CASSSKGTGEGYTF.

This chain uses TRBV7-9 with TRBJ2-1; 7 nucleotides line up with TRBD2. The CDR3 length is 18 residues. Germline V CDR1 and CDR2: SEHNR, FQNEAQ (reference sequence). V lost 1 base to trimming and J lost 2 bases; unmatched junction nucleotides: 11. The chain's CDR3 is CASSLVDPGGRPYNEQFF. The DNA of the CDR3 is TGTGCCAGCAGCTTAGTAGATCCGGGAGGAAGGCCCTACAATGAGCAGTTCTTC.

This rearrangement joins TRBV9 to TRBJ2-5, with D possibly matching TRBD2 (6 bases). From germline, CDR1 is SGDLS and CDR2 YYNGEE. The germline V and J ends were trimmed by 4 bases and 2 bases, with 18 bases remaining between them. The CDR3 is 16 residues long. For the CDR3, the DNA is TGTGCCAGCAGCCAAGGTTGGCGGGGTTGGCAAGAGACCCAGTACTTC. It yields the protein CASSQGWRGWQETQYF. Using reference TRBV9 and TRBJ2-5 for the parts outside the CDR3, the full variable domain is DSGVTQTPKHLITATGQRVTLRCSPRSGDLSVYWYQQSLDQGLQFLIQYYNGEERAKGNILERFSAQQFPDLHSELNLSSLELGDSALYFCASSQGWRGWQETQYFGPGTRLLVL.